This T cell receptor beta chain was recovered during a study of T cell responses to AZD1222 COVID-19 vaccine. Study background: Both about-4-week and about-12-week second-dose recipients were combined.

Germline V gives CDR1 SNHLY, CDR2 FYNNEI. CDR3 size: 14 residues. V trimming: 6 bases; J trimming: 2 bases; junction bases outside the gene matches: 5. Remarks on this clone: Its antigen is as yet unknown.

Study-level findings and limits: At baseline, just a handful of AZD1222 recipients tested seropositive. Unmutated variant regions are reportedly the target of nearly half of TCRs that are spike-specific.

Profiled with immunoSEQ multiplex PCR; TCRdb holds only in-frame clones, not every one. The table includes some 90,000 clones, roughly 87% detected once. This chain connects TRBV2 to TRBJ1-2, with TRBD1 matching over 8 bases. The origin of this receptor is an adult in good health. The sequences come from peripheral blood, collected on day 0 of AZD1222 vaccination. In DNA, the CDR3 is TGTGCCAGCAGCGGAGGACAGGGAAACTATGGCTACACCTTC. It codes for CASSGGQGNYGYTF. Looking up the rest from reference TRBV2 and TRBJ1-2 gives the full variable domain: EPEVTQTPSHQVTQMGQEVILRCVPISNHLYFYWYRQILGQKVEFLVSFYNNEISEKSEIFDDQFSVERPDGSNFTLKIRSTKLEDSAMYFCASSGGQGNYGYTFGSGTRLTVV.